This entry features one TCR beta chain sequence. The data were taken from a study of blood T cell repertoires in COVID-19. Clones were read by immunoSEQ multiplex PCR, and TCRdb kept only the in-frame ones, dropping some. The table lists hundreds of thousands of clones, approximately 88% of them singletons. Trimming pared 3 bases from V and 1 base from J, leaving 10 bases between. Germline V lookup: CDR1 MDHEN, CDR2 SYDVKM. The CDR3 length is 16 residues. The sample was PBMCs or T cells enriched from blood (not recorded which). The chain employs TRBV28 and TRBJ1-6; no clear D. The receptor was derived from a woman aged 35 to 49 who had recovered from COVID-19. CDR3 amino acids: CASSLERVSYNSPLHF. CDR3 coding DNA: TGTGCCAGCAGTTTGGAGAGGGTTTCCTATAATTCACCCCTCCACTTT.